The 2 T cell receptor beta chains presented below share a single source sample, sequenced in a study of CD8 T cells in Susac syndrome. Reverse transcription used about 0.5 to 1 ug RNA and random hexamers. TCRdb passed the immunoSEQ multiplex PCR reads through MiXCR, listing each CDR3 protein once. The data contain fewer than 250,000 distinct CDR3 sequences, roughly 92% of them singletons. The sequenced sample consisted of CD4+ T cells from PBMCs. These receptors were taken from a human donor in good health.

This chain connects TRBV7-9 to TRBJ2-7, with a tentative D call TRBD1 (6 bases). This CDR3 region has 17 residues. V was cut by 5 bases and J by 4 bases, with 24 bases left in between. Per germline, CDR1 SEHNR and CDR2 FQNEAQ (reference sequence). CDR3 DNA: TGTGCCAGCAGCCCTTTCCTTTCCCGGGACATCGATTACGAGCAGTACTTC. Residues: CASSPFLSRDIDYEQYF.

The DNA for the CDR3 is TGTGCCAGCAGCCCGGTTGGACAGGGGCAGGGAGGCTACACCTTC. This codes for CASSPVGQGQGGYTF. V usage is TRBV7-2 and J usage is TRBJ1-2, with 9 bases fitting TRBD1. This CDR3 comprises 15 residues. Germline V lookup: CDR1 SGHTA, CDR2 FQGNSA. J was trimmed by 8 bases and V by 5 bases; bases with no gene match: 12.